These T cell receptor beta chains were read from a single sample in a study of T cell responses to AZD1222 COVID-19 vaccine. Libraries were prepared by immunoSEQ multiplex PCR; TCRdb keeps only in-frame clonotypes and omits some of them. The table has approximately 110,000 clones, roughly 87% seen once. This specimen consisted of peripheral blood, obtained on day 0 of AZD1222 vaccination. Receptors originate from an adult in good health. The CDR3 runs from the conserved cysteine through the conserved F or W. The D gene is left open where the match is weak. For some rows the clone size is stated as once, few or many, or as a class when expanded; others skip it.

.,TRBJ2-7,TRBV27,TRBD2,TGTGCCAGCAGTTTAGGGGGGGGCTACGAGCAGTACTTC,CASSLGGGYEQYF
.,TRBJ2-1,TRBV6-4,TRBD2,TGTGCCAGCAGTGAAGGCGGGGGGGCTAGTTACAATGAGCAGTTCTTC,CASSEGGGASYNEQFF
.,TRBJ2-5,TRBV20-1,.,TGCAGTGCGGGGGAAAGAGAGACCCAGTACTTC,CSAGERETQYF
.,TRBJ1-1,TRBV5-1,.,TGCGCCAGCAGCGCCGGGTTGAACACTGAAGCTTTCTTT,CASSAGLNTEAFF
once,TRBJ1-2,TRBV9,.,TGTGCCAGCAGCGTAGGACAGCCCGGTGGCTACACCTTC,CASSVGQPGGYTF
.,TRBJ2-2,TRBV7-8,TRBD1,TGTGCCAGCAGCGTTGACAGGGGGCGAGGCGGGGAGCTGTTTTTT,CASSVDRGRGGELFF
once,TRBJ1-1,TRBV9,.,TGTGCCAGTGGACAGCATAACACTGAAGCTTTCTTT,CASGQHNTEAFF
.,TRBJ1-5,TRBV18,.,TGTGCCAGCTCACCACCGGCCGGGGCCGGCAATCAGCCCCAGCATTTT,CASSPPAGAGNQPQHF
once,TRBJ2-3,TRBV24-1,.,TGTGCCACCAGTGATCCCCGGGGGCCGGGAGATACGCAGTATTTT,CATSDPRGPGDTQYF
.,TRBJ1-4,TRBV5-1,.,TGCGCCAGCAGCTTGGAGCCTCTCTTAAGTGGTGAAAAACTGTTTTTT,CASSLEPLLSGEKLFF
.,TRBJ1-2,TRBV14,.,TGTGCCAGCAGCCAAGAGCCCAGGCTCTATGGCTACACCTTC,CASSQEPRLYGYTF
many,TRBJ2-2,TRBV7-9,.,TGTGCCAGCAGCTTCGACGGCACCGGGGAGCTGTTTTTT,CASSFDGTGELFF
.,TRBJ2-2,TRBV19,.,TGTGCCAGTAGGTACACCGGGGAGCTGTTTTTT,CASRYTGELFF
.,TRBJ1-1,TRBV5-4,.,TGTGCCAGCAGCGGGGAAGGAACTGAAGCTTTCTTT,CASSGEGTEAFF
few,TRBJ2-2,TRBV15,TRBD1,TGTGCCACCAGCACCGGGACAGACACCGGGGAGCTGTTTTTT,CATSTGTDTGELFF
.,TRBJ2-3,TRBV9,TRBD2,TGTGCCAGCAGCTCCAGCGGGACTAGCGGGGGCCATCGTGGGTATTTT,CASSSSGTSGGHRGYF